The sequence of this TCR beta chain was determined in a study of cytomegalovirus exposure and HLA in healthy donors. The V gene lost 4 bases and the J gene lost 1 base, with 16 bases spanning the gap. This CDR3 contains 16 residues. Germline V gives CDR1 LNHDA, CDR2 SQIVND (reference sequence). To note about this clone: Its target is unknown.

60 Vbeta and 13 Jbeta primers were used in PCR. Clones were read by immunoSEQ multiplex PCR, and TCRdb kept only the in-frame ones, dropping some. The data contain 150,000 to 200,000 clones, 65% to 80% of them singletons. Notes on the study in general: In the analysis, some V segments, TRBV6-2 and TRBV6-3 included, were excluded as indistinguishable. Accurate predictions that matched the HLA-A and HLA-B alleles of most subjects were reportedly made from TCR beta sequences.

This clonotype was sampled from a man aged 40-49 years in good health and CMV-seronegative. The V call is TRBV19, the J call TRBJ1-1; maybe TRBD1 (6 bases). Material: PBMCs. CDR3 protein: CASSTTGRKENTEAFF. The CDR3 coding sequence is TGTGCCAGTAGTACAACAGGGCGGAAGGAGAACACTGAAGCTTTCTTT.